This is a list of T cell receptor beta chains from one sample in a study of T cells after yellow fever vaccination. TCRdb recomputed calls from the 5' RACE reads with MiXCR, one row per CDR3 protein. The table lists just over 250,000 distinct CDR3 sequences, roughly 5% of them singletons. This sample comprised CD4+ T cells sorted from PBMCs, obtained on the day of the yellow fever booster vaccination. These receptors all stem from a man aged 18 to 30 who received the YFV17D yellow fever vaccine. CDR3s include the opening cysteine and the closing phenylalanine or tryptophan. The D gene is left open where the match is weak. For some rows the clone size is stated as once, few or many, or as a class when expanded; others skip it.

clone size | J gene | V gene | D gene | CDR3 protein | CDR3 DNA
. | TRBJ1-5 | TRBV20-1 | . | CSATEGQSNQPQHF | TGCAGTGCTACCGAAGGACAGAGCAATCAGCCCCAGCATTTT
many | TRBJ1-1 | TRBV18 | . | CASSPPTYPNTEAFF | TGTGCCAGCTCACCGCCGACTTACCCGAACACTGAAGCTTTCTTT
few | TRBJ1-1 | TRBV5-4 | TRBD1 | CASSLGQGLEAFF | TGTGCCAGCAGCTTGGGACAGGGCCTAGAAGCTTTCTTT
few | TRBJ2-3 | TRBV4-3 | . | CASSRRSAGSDTQYF | TGCGCCAGCAGCCGCCGGAGCGCGGGTTCAGATACGCAGTATTTT
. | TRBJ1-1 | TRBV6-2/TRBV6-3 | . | CASSPPTEHTEAFF | TGTGCCAGCAGTCCCCCAACAGAGCACACTGAAGCTTTCTTT
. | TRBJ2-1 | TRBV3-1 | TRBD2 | CASSGGLAGGPQQFF | TGTGCCAGCAGCGGTGGGCTAGCGGGGGGGCCCCAGCAGTTCTTC
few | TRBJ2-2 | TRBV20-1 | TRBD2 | CSAQTGGPSGELFF | TGCAGTGCTCAAACGGGGGGGCCGTCCGGGGAGCTGTTTTTT
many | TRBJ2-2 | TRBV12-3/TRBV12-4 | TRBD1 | CASSTPDRGTGELFF | TGTGCCAGCAGTACCCCGGACAGGGGCACCGGGGAGCTGTTTTTT
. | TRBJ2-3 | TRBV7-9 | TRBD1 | CASSPRGPDTQYF | TGTGCCAGCAGCCCTAGGGGGCCAGATACGCAGTATTTT
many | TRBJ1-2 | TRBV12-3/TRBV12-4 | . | CASSLDLANYGYTF | TGTGCCAGCAGTTTAGATTTGGCTAACTATGGCTACACCTTC
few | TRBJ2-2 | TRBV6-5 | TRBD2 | CASNRAGLNTGELFF | TGTGCCAGCAACAGAGCGGGGCTAAACACCGGGGAGCTGTTTTTT
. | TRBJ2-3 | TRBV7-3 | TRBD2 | CASSPKGLAGGGDTQYF | TGTGCCAGCAGCCCCAAGGGACTAGCGGGGGGAGGTGATACGCAGTATTTT
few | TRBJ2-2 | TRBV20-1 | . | CSARATQGTGELFF | TGCAGTGCTAGAGCCACACAGGGAACCGGGGAGCTGTTTTTT
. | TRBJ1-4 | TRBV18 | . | CASSPTNEKLFF | TGTGCCAGCTCACCAACGAATGAAAAACTGTTTTTT
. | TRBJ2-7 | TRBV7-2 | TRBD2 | CASSFGASGRSYEQYF | TGTGCCAGCAGCTTCGGGGCTAGCGGGCGCTCCTACGAGCAGTACTTC
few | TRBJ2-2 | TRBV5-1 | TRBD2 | CASRGSGGSNTGELFF | TGCGCCAGCAGAGGTAGCGGGGGGTCGAACACCGGGGAGCTGTTTTTT
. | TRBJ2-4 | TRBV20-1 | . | CSAGGLNRADIQYF | TGCAGTGCTGGGGGGCTCAATAGGGCGGACATTCAGTACTTC
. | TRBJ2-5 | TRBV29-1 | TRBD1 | CSVWQGQETQYF | TGCAGCGTTTGGCAGGGACAGGAGACCCAGTACTTC
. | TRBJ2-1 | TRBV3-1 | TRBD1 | CASSQAGGNEQFF | TGTGCCAGCAGCCAAGCAGGGGGCAATGAGCAGTTCTTC
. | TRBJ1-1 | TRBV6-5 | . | CASSYLGVVTEAFF | TGTGCCAGCAGTTACCTTGGGGTGGTCACTGAAGCTTTCTTT